The 27 T cell receptor beta chains below all came from one sample that was sequenced in a study of Tregs in tolerant kidney transplant recipients. Method: immunoSEQ multiplex PCR; TCRdb's copy keeps in-frame clones and lacks some. Among about 81,000 clones listed, roughly nine tenths were seen once. Related graft donors supplied nonmyeloablative bone marrow transplants, and mixed chimerism was transient. The sequences come from CD4+ T cells from blood (PBMCs), collected 24 months after the transplant. The receptors stem from a human patient who received a combined kidney and bone marrow transplant. Some T cells may be graft donor cells.

The chain combines TRBV7-2 with TRBJ2-5; the match to TRBD1 covers 10 bases. Per the germline V gene, CDR1 is SGHTA and CDR2 is FQGNSA. CDR3 length: 15 residues. With V trimmed by 5 bases and J by 5 bases, 8 bases remained unmatched. CDR3 sequence reads: CASSPAGTGAETQYF. The CDR3 region has the DNA TGTGCCAGCAGCCCCGCCGGGACAGGGGCGGAGACCCAGTACTTC.

The count of this clone is one. The chain has TRBV21-1 and TRBJ2-4; TRBD2 was called by the table and not checked on the DNA. TRBV21-1 represents a pseudogene. The CDR3 has 16 amino acids. The CDR3 loop reads CASSNGEYLAKNIQYF. CDR3 DNA: TGTGCCAGCAGCAATGGAGAGTACTTAGCCAAAAACATTCAGTACTTC.

The chain is built from TRBV7-8 and TRBJ2-1; a weak D match, TRBD2 (5 bases). This CDR3 comprises 15 residues. The V gene's germline CDR1 is SGHVS and CDR2 FQNEAQ. The V and J ends lost 5 bases and 0 bases respectively, with 11 bases between them. DNA of the CDR3: TGTGCCAGCAGCGTTAGCGTCGGCTCCTACAATGAGCAGTTCTTC. This gives the protein CASSVSVGSYNEQFF.

This chain uses TRBV9 with TRBJ2-7; 10 bases fit TRBD2. Germline CDR1 reads SGDLS; CDR2 reads YYNGEE. V shed 3 bases and J 7 bases; nucleotides not matched to a gene: 7. CDR3 length: 14 residues. CDR3 in DNA: TGTGCCAGCAGCGAGGGGCTAGCGGGAGAAGAGCAGTACTTC. Its translation: CASSEGLAGEEQYF.

CDR3 amino acids: CASSFRVGYSPLHF. CDR3 coding DNA: TGTGCCAGCAGCTTCAGGGTGGGCTATTCACCCCTCCACTTT. The J gene is TRBJ1-6, the V gene TRBV11-1; TRBD1 is a possible D gene (5 bases). Deletions cut 3 bases from V and 8 bases from J, with 11 bases between. Germline V gene lookup returns CDR1 SGHAT and CDR2 FQDESV (reference sequence). The CDR3 has 14 amino acids.

The chain links TRBV14 to TRBJ2-3; the D gene is possibly TRBD2 (5 bases). Trimming removed 0 bases from V and 5 bases from J, with 6 bases in between. Germline-derived CDR1 and CDR2 are SGHDN and FVKESK. The CDR3 loop spans 13 amino acids. The CDR3: CASSQDGRDTQYF. CDR3 DNA: TGTGCCAGCAGCCAAGATGGGAGAGATACGCAGTATTTT.

This clone was seen once. This chain uses TRBV4-3 with TRBJ2-7, with 9 positions matching TRBD2. The germline V gene encodes CDR1 LGHNA and CDR2 YSLEER. J gave up 2 bases and V 1 base, and 9 bases lay outside the gene matches. The CDR3 has 17 amino acids. The CDR3 nucleotides are TGCGCCAGCAGCCAAGTTAAAGGGGGCGGGGGGGCCTACGAGCAGTACTTC. This codes for CASSQVKGGGGAYEQYF.

The CDR3 region has the DNA TGTGCCAGTAGTACCGGGACTAGCGGGATTGGGGAGACCCAGTACTTC. It is translated as CASSTGTSGIGETQYF. The chain uses TRBV19 and TRBJ2-5; 13 bases line up with TRBD2. Germline V gene lookup returns CDR1 LNHDA and CDR2 SQIVND (reference sequence). CDR3 length: 16 amino acids. With V trimmed by 4 bases and J by 5 bases, 7 bases remained unmatched.

The chain links TRBV4-2 to TRBJ2-7; a weak D match, TRBD1 (6 bases). V shed 5 bases and J shed 6 bases, with 11 bases lying between them. Germline V gene sequence: CDR1 LGHNA, CDR2 YNFKEQ. The length of the CDR3 is 12 residues. This CDR3 reads CASSAYRAEQYF. The DNA of the CDR3 is TGTGCCAGCAGCGCCTACAGGGCCGAGCAGTACTTC.

The chain uses TRBV13 and TRBJ1-1; the match to TRBD1 covers 7 bases. This CDR3 has 15 residues. Per germline, CDR1 PRHDT and CDR2 FYEKMQ (reference sequence). Trimming cost V 0 bases and J 1 base; bases outside gene matches: 2. CDR3 in amino acids: CASSLGDRSNTEAFF. The CDR3 nucleotides read TGTGCCAGCAGCTTAGGGGACAGGTCGAACACTGAAGCTTTCTTT.

V and J are TRBV5-1 and TRBJ1-3, with 11 bases matching TRBD1. V dropped 0 bases and J dropped 0; count of bases not matched to a gene: 2. Germline CDR1 reads SGHRS; CDR2 reads YFSETQ. The CDR3 has 17 amino acids. Here the CDR3 reads CASSLGTGGHSGNTIYF. CDR3 bases: TGCGCCAGCAGCTTGGGGACAGGGGGCCACTCTGGAAACACCATATATTTT.

This clone has only one observation. The identical CDR3 is also encoded by other nucleotide sequences in the sample. V gene TRBV9 combines with J gene TRBJ1-6, with 7 nucleotides matching TRBD1. This CDR3 is 15 amino acids long. CDR1 SGDLS and CDR2 YYNGEE come from the germline V gene. J lost 13 bases, V lost 1 base, and 11 bases had no gene match. The DNA for the CDR3 is TGTGCCAGCAGCGTACAGACAGGGAATGGTTCCCCCCTCCACTTT. As protein: CASSVQTGNGSPLHF.

V and J are TRBV7-2 and TRBJ1-1, with D unclear. The CDR3 spans 13 residues. The V and J ends lost 2 bases and 5 bases respectively, with 9 bases between them. CDR1 and CDR2 from the germline V gene are SGHTA and FQGNSA. In DNA, the CDR3 is TGTGCCAGCAGCTTATCGGGTTCTACTGAAGCTTTCTTT. Translated, it gives CASSLSGSTEAFF.

This clone was counted a single time. The J gene is TRBJ1-5, the V gene TRBV2; tentative D call: TRBD1 (6 bases). The V and J ends lost 4 bases and 4 bases respectively, with 11 bases between them. The CDR3 has 14 amino acids. Germline CDR1 is SNHLY and CDR2 is FYNNEI. CDR3 sequence: CASSGTEGNQPQHF. The CDR3 DNA sequence: TGTGCCAGCAGTGGGACAGAGGGGAATCAGCCCCAGCATTTT. Filled out from reference TRBV2 and TRBJ1-5, the complete variable domain reads EPEVTQTPSHQVTQMGQEVILRCVPISNHLYFYWYRQILGQKVEFLVSFYNNEISEKSEIFDDQFSVERPDGSNFTLKIRSTKLEDSAMYFCASSGTEGNQPQHFGDGTRLSIL.

The chain has TRBV5-4 and TRBJ1-1; D uncertain. Trimming left V 4 bases short and J 13 bases short, with 20 bases between. Per germline, CDR1 SGHNT and CDR2 YYREEE (reference sequence). CDR3 length: 13 amino acids. CDR3 residues: CASSTDPGQLGFF. Written as DNA, the CDR3 is TGTGCCAGCAGCACAGACCCCGGCCAGTTGGGTTTCTTT. The full variable domain, completed using reference TRBV5-4 and TRBJ1-1, is ETGVTQSPTHLIKTRGQQVTLRCSSQSGHNTVSWYQQALGQGPQFIFQYYREEENGRGNFPPRFSGLQFPNYSSELNVNALELDDSALYLCASSTDPGQLGFFGQGTRLTVV.

V usage is TRBV7-2 and J usage is TRBJ2-3; 9 bases are a match to TRBD2. The CDR3 totals 16 residues. CDR1 is SGHTA, CDR2 FQGNSA, per germline. The trim removed 2 bases at V and 5 bases at J, leaving 8 bases unmatched. The CDR3 DNA follows: TGTGCCAGCAGCTTAATCGGCGGGGGGGCTAAAGATACGCAGTATTTT. As protein: CASSLIGGGAKDTQYF. The full variable domain, its missing parts supplied by reference TRBV7-2 and TRBJ2-3, is GAGVSQSPSNKVTEKGKDVELRCDPISGHTALYWYRQSLGQGLEFLIYFQGNSAPDKSGLPSDRFSAERTGGSVSTLTIQRTQQEDSAVYLCASSLIGGGAKDTQYFGPGTRLTVL.

The chain combines TRBV4-1 with TRBJ1-3; TRBD1 is a possible D gene (5 bases). The germline gives CDR1 MGHRA, CDR2 YSYEKL. Trimming took off 1 base at V and 3 bases at J, with 7 bases between the two ends. This CDR3 is built from 14 residues. Written as DNA, the CDR3 is TGCGCCAGCAGCCAAGTGGGGCTTGGAAACACCATATATTTT. The encoded protein is CASSQVGLGNTIYF.

This chain joins TRBV19 and TRBJ2-7; 8 nucleotides match TRBD1. V shed 5 bases and J 10 bases; nucleotides not matched to a gene: 10. Germline V gene lookup returns CDR1 LNHDA and CDR2 SQIVND (reference sequence). The CDR3 contains 13 residues. CDR3 bases: TGTGCCAGTAGTTCCCTGAACTCAGGGGGCCAGTACTTC. Translation: CASSSLNSGGQYF.

This clone was found once. The chain employs TRBV7-9 and TRBJ2-1, with TRBD1 identical over 8 bases. This CDR3 has 15 amino acids. J lost 5 bases, V lost 6 bases, and 9 bases had no gene match. Germline loops: CDR1 SEHNR, CDR2 FQNEAQ (reference sequence). This chain's CDR3 is CASRNRDRLNNEQFF. The CDR3 bases are TGTGCCAGCAGAAACCGGGACAGGCTTAACAATGAGCAGTTCTTC.

This rearrangement joins TRBV28 to TRBJ2-2, with 11 bases lining up with TRBD2. Trimming at V came to 6 bases and at J to 4 bases, leaving 4 bases not matched to a gene. The CDR3 is 15 residues long. The germline V gene encodes CDR1 MDHEN and CDR2 SYDVKM. In nucleotides, the CDR3 is TGTGCCAGCAGCCTCGGACTAGCGGGCACCGGGGAGCTGTTTTTT. Its translation: CASSLGLAGTGELFF.

V is TRBV4-1 and J is TRBJ1-1, with TRBD1 identical over 7 bases. With V trimmed by 0 bases and J by 3 bases, 7 bases remained unmatched. This CDR3 region has 16 residues. Germline V lookup: CDR1 MGHRA, CDR2 YSYEKL. The CDR3 DNA follows: TGCGCCAGCAGCCAAGATCTTGGCAGGGGGTACACTGAAGCTTTCTTT. Protein: CASSQDLGRGYTEAFF.

V and J are TRBV7-2 and TRBJ1-2; 12 bases agree with TRBD1. V shed 5 bases and J 2 bases; nucleotides not matched to a gene: 6. The germline gives CDR1 SGHTA, CDR2 FQGNSA. CDR3 length: 16 amino acids. The CDR3 DNA reads TGTGCCAGCAGCCCGGCGGGACAGGGGGCGAACTATGGCTACACCTTC. Translation: CASSPAGQGANYGYTF.

CDR3 sequence reads: CASSKRQGTLLNTEAFF. In DNA, the CDR3 is TGTGCCAGTAGTAAACGACAGGGAACTCTGCTGAACACTGAAGCTTTCTTT. The chain employs TRBV19 and TRBJ1-1; 7 nucleotides agree with TRBD1. The V gene's germline CDR1 is LNHDA and CDR2 SQIVND (reference sequence). V was clipped by 4 bases and J by 0 bases; unmatched bases: 11. The CDR3 totals 17 residues.

This clone was found a few times. The genes are TRBV2 and TRBJ2-3; 8 positions match TRBD2. Looked up from germline, CDR1 is SNHLY and CDR2 is FYNNEI. The CDR3 length is 15 residues. J gave up 6 bases and V 10 bases, and 15 bases lay outside the gene matches. CDR3 protein: CATRVRAGGIDTQYF. Here the CDR3 DNA reads TGTGCCACCCGAGTGAGGGCGGGGGGTATCGATACGCAGTATTTT.

V is TRBV5-1 and J is TRBJ1-4, with a possible D match to TRBD1 (5 bases). V was pared by 5 bases and J by 7 bases, with 30 bases between. This CDR3 has 19 residues. Germline loops: CDR1 SGHRS, CDR2 YFSETQ. The CDR3 loop reads CASSPGPGREGLDGEKLFF. The CDR3 bases are TGCGCCAGCAGTCCCGGTCCAGGCAGGGAAGGGCTCGACGGTGAAAAACTGTTTTTT. The whole variable domain, filled in from reference TRBV5-1 and TRBJ1-4, reads KAGVTQTPRYLIKTRGQQVTLSCSPISGHRSVSWYQQTPGQGLQFLFEYFSETQRNKGNFPGRFSGRQFSNSRSEMNVSTLELGDSALYLCASSPGPGREGLDGEKLFFGSGTQLSVL.

This clone was found once. The chain is built from TRBV18 and TRBJ1-2, with a weak D call TRBD1 (6 bases). The germline V gene encodes CDR1 KGHSH and CDR2 LQKENI. Trimming removed 6 bases at V and 1 base at J, with 12 bases between. CDR3 length equals 14 residues. The CDR3 loop reads CASSPGHLNYGYTF. CDR3 bases: TGTGCCAGCTCCCCGGGACACCTTAACTATGGCTACACCTTC.

This clone occurred once. This chain joins TRBV28 and TRBJ1-2; the D gene is possibly TRBD1 (5 bases). Germline V gene sequence: CDR1 MDHEN, CDR2 SYDVKM. The CDR3 totals 11 residues. Between the trimmed V and J ends, which lost 5 bases and 8 bases, there was a span of 9 bases. The CDR3: CASSGARGYTF. The CDR3 DNA sequence: TGTGCCAGCAGTGGGGCTCGGGGCTACACCTTC.